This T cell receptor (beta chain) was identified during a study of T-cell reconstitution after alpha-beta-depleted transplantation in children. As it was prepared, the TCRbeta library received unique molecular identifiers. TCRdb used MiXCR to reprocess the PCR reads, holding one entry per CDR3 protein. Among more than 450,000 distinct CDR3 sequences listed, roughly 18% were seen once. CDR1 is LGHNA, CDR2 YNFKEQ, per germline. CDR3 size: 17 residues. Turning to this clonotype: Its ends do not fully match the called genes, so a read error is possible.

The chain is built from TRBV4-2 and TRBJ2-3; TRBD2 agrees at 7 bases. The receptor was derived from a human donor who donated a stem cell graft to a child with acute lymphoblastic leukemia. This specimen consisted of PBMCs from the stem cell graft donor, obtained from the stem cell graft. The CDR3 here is CASSPPLRGRAEDTQYF. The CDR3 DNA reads TGTGCCAGTAGCCCGCCCCTCCGGGGGAGGGCCGAAGATACGCAGTATTTT.